This T cell receptor beta chain was identified in a study of T cells after yellow fever vaccination. For the study at large: It was SMART-Seq v4 Ultra Low Input that prepared the fractions with low cell numbers. Findings of the study overall: After the booster, approximately 95% of CD4 and approximately 90% of CD8 primary-response clones were re-detected. Compared with primary, the secondary response was weaker and peaked at day 5, not 15.

CDR3 length: 17 amino acids. V dropped 1 base and J dropped 0; count of bases not matched to a gene: 1. Germline V gene lookup returns CDR1 SGHTA and CDR2 FQGNSA. This clonotype appeared many times. Antigen specificity is unknown. 5'RACE template switching generated TCR cDNA, adding a universal primer site and UMIs. TCRdb redid the calling of the 5' RACE reads with MiXCR, one entry per CDR3 protein. The table shows more than 300,000 distinct CDR3 sequences, with approximately 4.3% occurring only once. Sequencing was performed on PBMCs, taken 15 days after the yellow fever booster vaccination. The chain combines TRBV7-2 with TRBJ2-2, with 11 nucleotides matching TRBD2. This clonotype was sampled from a man aged 18-30 years who received the YFV17D yellow fever vaccine. The CDR3 bases are TGTGCCAGCAGCTTAGTTAGCGGGGGGGCGAACACCGGGGAGCTGTTTTTT. Translating it yields CASSLVSGGANTGELFF. Full variable domain (remainder filled in from reference TRBV7-2 and TRBJ2-2): GAGVSQSPSNKVTEKGKDVELRCDPISGHTALYWYRQSLGQGLEFLIYFQGNSAPDKSGLPSDRFSAERTGGSVSTLTIQRTQQEDSAVYLCASSLVSGGANTGELFFGEGSRLTVL.